The sequence of this TCR beta chain was determined in a study of control samples from healthy donors and cancer patients. Only in-frame clones appear in the TCRdb table, and some are missing; sequencing was by immunoSEQ multiplex PCR. Altogether some 74,000 clones are present, around nine tenths being singletons, with the ten largest covering under 7.5%. The CDR3 sequence is 14 residues long. V lost 0 bases and J lost 8, with 13 bases in between. Germline V gene data show CDR1 as SGHAT and CDR2 as FQNNGV. The chain combines TRBV11-2 with TRBJ1-2; maybe TRBD1 (5 bases). The source material was blood. The source is a woman aged 45-59 years in good health. The CDR3 sequence is CASSLEGPARGYTF. The CDR3 coding sequence is TGTGCCAGCAGCTTAGAGGGACCGGCCCGGGGCTACACCTTC.